Each of the 2 T cell receptor beta chains below was sequenced from the same sample in a study of vaccination effects on CD4 cells after COVID-19. What these receptors recognize is not known. The assay was immunoSEQ multiplex PCR, and TCRdb's table has in-frame clones only and misses some. The data show tens of thousands of clones, 60% to 75% seen once. Following culture for approximately ten days, CD4+ T cells were isolated. Source: CD4+ T cells from PBMCs cultured without peptide, taken before COVID-19 vaccination. Source of these receptors: a human donor who received a COVID-19 vaccine.

The V and J genes are TRBV5-6 and TRBJ1-2; 9 bases are shared with TRBD1. V gave up 4 bases and J gave up 10 bases; unmatched junction bases: 11. Per germline, CDR1 SGHDT and CDR2 YYEEEE. The CDR3 is 14 amino acids. CDR3 in amino acids: CASSRAGTGKDYTF. The CDR3 coding sequence is TGTGCCAGCAGCCGAGCCGGGACAGGGAAGGACTACACCTTC.

The chain joins TRBV6-6 to TRBJ2-1; no clear D. V dropped 2 bases and J dropped 4 bases, with 6 bases sitting between them. Per the germline V gene, CDR1 is MNHNY and CDR2 is SVGAGI (reference sequence). This CDR3 has 13 residues. The chain's CDR3 is CASSYAPYNEQFF. The DNA of the CDR3 is TGTGCCAGCAGTTACGCCCCGTACAATGAGCAGTTCTTC.